This T cell receptor beta chain comes out of a study of CD8+ T cells in alopecia areata. About the research overall: Treated patients received oral tofacitinib, 5 to 10 mg twice daily.

Germline CDR1 and CDR2: SGHAT and FQDESV (reference sequence). The V end was cut by 5 bases, the J end by 0 bases, with 5 bases between. The CDR3 totals 14 residues. Once RNA had been extracted, it was reverse transcribed into cDNA to act as the sequencing template. The protocol was immunoSEQ multiplex PCR, while the TCRdb copy is restricted to in-frame clones and leaves out a portion. The table shows some 150,000 clones, with less than 65% occurring only once. The study, taken as a whole, reports: Normal-skin resident alphabeta T cells also appear among scalp sample sequences. It was less clear whether patients shared TCRs than it was in mice, possibly because of HLA.

This clone was picked up many times. What it binds is not known. It was from alopecia areata patients that lesional scalp punch biopsies and peripheral blood were collected. The rearrangement links TRBV11-1 to TRBJ2-6; D gene ambiguous. Sequencing was performed on CD8+ T cells sorted from blood, taken at week 0. The TCR originated in a human donor with alopecia areata. CDR3 sequence: CASSPFSGANVLTF. The CDR3 coding sequence is TGTGCCAGCAGCCCCTTCTCTGGGGCCAACGTCCTGACTTTC. Combining the CDR3 with reference TRBV11-1 and TRBJ2-6 gives the whole variable domain EAEVAQSPRYKITEKSQAVAFWCDPISGHATLYWYRQILGQGPELLVQFQDESVVDDSQLPKDRFSAERLKGVDSTLKIQPAELGDSAMYLCASSPFSGANVLTFGAGSRLTVL.